Many counts were recorded for the clone carrying this T cell receptor beta chain. The antigen is undetermined. V lost 1 base, J lost 7 bases, and 11 bases lay in between. There are 13 residues in the CDR3. CDR1 LGHNA and CDR2 YNFKEQ come from the germline V gene. This sample was taken from a study of human T cells and chemical hapten exposure. Study observations and caveats: Versus controls, significantly more large CDR3 similarity clusters arose from expanded TCRs.

Time point here: patch test 1, 2 weeks after DPC sensitization. Treatment reported: therapeutic diphenylcyclopropenone sensitization with weekly scalp DPC. Those who donated were patients with alopecia, 18 to 70 years of age, and suitable for DPC. Whole blood, unfractionated, served as the material for total RNA extraction. Source study methods: TCRs per sample had a median of 95,638 and ranged from 23,224 to 690,600. TCRdb re-called the RACE reads with MiXCR, one entry per CDR3 protein. TCRdb, not the authors, supplied the V and J calls. The sample records 45,000 to 70,000 distinct CDR3 sequences, about a tenth being singletons.

The receptor comes from a woman between 40 and 50 years old with alopecia areata. Some clones in this sample may be carry-over from other donors' samples. The material was whole blood, obtained in connection with sensitization to the hapten diphenylcyclopropenone (DPC). This chain joins TRBV4-2 and TRBJ2-7; D gene ambiguous. The CDR3 reads CASSQGVEWEQYF. The CDR3 DNA reads TGTGCCAGCAGCCAAGGTGTCGAATGGGAGCAGTACTTC.